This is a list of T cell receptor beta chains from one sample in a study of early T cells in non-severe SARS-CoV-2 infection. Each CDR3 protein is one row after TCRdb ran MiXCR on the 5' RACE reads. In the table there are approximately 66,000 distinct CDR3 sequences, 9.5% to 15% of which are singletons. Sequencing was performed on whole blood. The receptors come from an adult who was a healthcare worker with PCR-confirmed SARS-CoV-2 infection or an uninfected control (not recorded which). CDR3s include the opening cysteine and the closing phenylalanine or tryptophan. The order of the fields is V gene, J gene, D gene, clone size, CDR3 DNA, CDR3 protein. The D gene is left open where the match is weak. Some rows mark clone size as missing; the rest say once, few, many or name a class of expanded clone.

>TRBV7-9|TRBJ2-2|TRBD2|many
TGTGCCAGCAGCTCCACGATGGCTACTAGCGGGAGTTTACCCACCATTGTGAACACCGGGGAGCTGTTTTTT
CASSSTMATSGSLPTIVNTGELFF
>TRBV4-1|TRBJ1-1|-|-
TGCGCCAGCAGCCAGGTAGTAAATCGGGGGAACGCTGAAGCTTTCTTT
CASSQVVNRGNAEAFF
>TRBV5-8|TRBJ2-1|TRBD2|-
TGTGCCAGCAGCCCGACGGGGCGGGAGACCAATGAGCAGTTCTTC
CASSPTGRETNEQFF
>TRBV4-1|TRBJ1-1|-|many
TGCGCCAGCAGCCAATTGTCCCAGGCAGTGACTGAAGCTTTCTTT
CASSQLSQAVTEAFF
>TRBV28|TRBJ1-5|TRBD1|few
TGTGCCAGCAGTTTGGACAGGGCGTATAGCAATCAGCCCCAGCATTTT
CASSLDRAYSNQPQHF
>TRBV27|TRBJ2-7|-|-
TGTGCCAGCAGTAAGGGTTTTCCGTACGAGCAGTACTTC
CASSKGFPYEQYF
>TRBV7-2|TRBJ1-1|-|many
TGTGCCAGCAGTTCCTTTGGGGGACAAGAAGCTTTCTTT
CASSSFGGQEAFF
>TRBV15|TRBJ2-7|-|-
TGTGCCACCAGCAAAGGATCCGGCTGGGACTACGAGCAGTACTTC
CATSKGSGWDYEQYF
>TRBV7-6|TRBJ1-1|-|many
TGTGCCAGCAGCTCGGCCCAGGGTGCTGCTGAAGCTTTCTTT
CASSSAQGAAEAFF
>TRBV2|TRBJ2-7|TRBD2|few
TGTGCCAGCTCAGGTGGGGGACTAGGGAGCTACGAGCAGTACTTC
CASSGGGLGSYEQYF
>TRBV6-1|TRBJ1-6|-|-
TGTGCCAGCAATGCAGGGTATAATTCACCCCTCCACTTT
CASNAGYNSPLHF
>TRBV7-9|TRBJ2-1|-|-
TGTGCCAGCAGCTCCACCCGCATAAGATTTTACAATGAGCAGTTCTTC
CASSSTRIRFYNEQFF
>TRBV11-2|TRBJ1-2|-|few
TGTGCCAGCAGCTCAGGGGCAAGCCTCGACTACTATGGCTACACCTTC
CASSSGASLDYYGYTF
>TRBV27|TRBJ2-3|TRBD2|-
TGTGCCAGCAGTTTAGGGCTAGCGGGACCAGATACGCAGTATTTT
CASSLGLAGPDTQYF
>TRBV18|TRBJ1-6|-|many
TGTGCCAGCTCACCATCTCCTCCGAGCTCCTATAATTCACCCCTCCACTTT
CASSPSPPSSYNSPLHF
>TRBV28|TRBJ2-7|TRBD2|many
TGTGCCAGCAGTTTATATCTAGCGGGGTACGAGCAGTACTTC
CASSLYLAGYEQYF
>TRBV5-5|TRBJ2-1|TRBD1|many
TGTGCCAGCAGCCTGGGACAGGGCGAGGAGTTCTTC
CASSLGQGEEFF
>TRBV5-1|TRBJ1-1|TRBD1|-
TGCGCCAGCAGCCAGGGACAGAAAACCATGAACACTGAAGCTTTCTTT
CASSQGQKTMNTEAFF
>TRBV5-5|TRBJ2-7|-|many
TGTGCCAGCAGATCTCCGGGCCCTTCTAGAGAGCAGTACTTC
CASRSPGPSREQYF
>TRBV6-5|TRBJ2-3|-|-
TGTGCCAGCAGCGTCATGGGACGAGATACGCAGTATTTT
CASSVMGRDTQYF
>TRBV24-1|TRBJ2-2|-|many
TGTGCCACCAGTTCCGTTTCGAACACCGGGGAGCTGTTTTTT
CATSSVSNTGELFF
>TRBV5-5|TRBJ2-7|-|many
TGTGCCAGCAGACCCACCTGGGGGTCGGTCGAGCAGTACTTC
CASRPTWGSVEQYF
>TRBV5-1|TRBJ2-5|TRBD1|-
TGCGCCAGCAGCTCAACAGGGGGCGTTTTCCAAGAGACCCAGTACTTC
CASSSTGGVFQETQYF
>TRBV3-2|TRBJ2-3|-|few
TGTGCCAGCAGCCAAGGGCCCAGGGGCCGTACAGATACGCAGTATTTT
CASSQGPRGRTDTQYF
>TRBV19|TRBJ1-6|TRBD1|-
TGTGCCAGTAGTTCCCGACAGGGAACCTATAATTCACCCCTCCACTTT
CASSSRQGTYNSPLHF
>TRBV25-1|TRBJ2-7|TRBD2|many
TGTGCCAGCAGTATGGGACTAGCGGGATTCGAGCAGTACTTC
CASSMGLAGFEQYF
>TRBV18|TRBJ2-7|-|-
TGTGCCAGCTCACAGGGGTTATATACCTACGAGCAGTACTTC
CASSQGLYTYEQYF
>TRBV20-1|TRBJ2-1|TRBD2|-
TGCAGTGCTTCCCAGACTAGCGGGAGGACAGGGCACAATGAGCAGTTCTTC
CSASQTSGRTGHNEQFF
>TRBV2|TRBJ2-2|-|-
TGTGCCAGCAGTGGAAGGGGGGAGCTGTTTTTT
CASSGRGELFF
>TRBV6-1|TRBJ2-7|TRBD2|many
TGTGCCAGCAGTGAAAGCGGGGGGAGCTCCTACGAGCAGTACTTC
CASSESGGSSYEQYF
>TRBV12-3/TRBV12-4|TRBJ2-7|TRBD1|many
TGTGCCAGCAGTCGGGACAGGGGTATTAACGAGCAGTACTTC
CASSRDRGINEQYF
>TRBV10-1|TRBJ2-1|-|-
TGCGCCAGCAGTGTTACTAGTAGCTATGAGCAGTTCTTC
CASSVTSSYEQFF
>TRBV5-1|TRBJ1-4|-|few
TGCGCCAGCAGCCCAGGGACAACTAATGAAAAACTGTTTTTT
CASSPGTTNEKLFF
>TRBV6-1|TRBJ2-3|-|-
TGTGCCAGCAGCATGTCGGCAGCAGATACGCAGTATTTT
CASSMSAADTQYF
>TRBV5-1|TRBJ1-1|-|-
TGCGCCAGCAGCGTCATGTGGGACACTGAAGCTTTCTTT
CASSVMWDTEAFF
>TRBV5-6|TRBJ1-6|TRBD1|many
TGTGCCAGCAGCTCGACAGGGGCCCCTCTTCACTTT
CASSSTGAPLHF
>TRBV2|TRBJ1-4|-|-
TGTGCCAGCAGTGCTACGGCCCAAAATGAAAAACTGTTTTTT
CASSATAQNEKLFF
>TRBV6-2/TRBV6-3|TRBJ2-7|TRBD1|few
TGTGCCAGCAGTCGGACCGGGACAGGGCACCACGAGCAGTACTTC
CASSRTGTGHHEQYF
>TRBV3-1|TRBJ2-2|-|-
TGTGCCAGCAGCCAAGATGGACAGAGGACCGGGGAGCTGTTTTTT
CASSQDGQRTGELFF
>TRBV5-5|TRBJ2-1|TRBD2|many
TGTGCCAGCAGCTTGGCGGTCCTAGCGGGAGGGGGTGAGCAGTTCTTC
CASSLAVLAGGGEQFF
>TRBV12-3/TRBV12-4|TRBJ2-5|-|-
TGTGCCAGCAGCCATACAGGTGCGGAGACCCAGTACTTC
CASSHTGAETQYF
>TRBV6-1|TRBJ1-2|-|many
TGTGCCAGCAATCTTAGTACAGGGACGCACTATGGCTACACCTTC
CASNLSTGTHYGYTF
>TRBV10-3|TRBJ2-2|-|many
TGTGCCATCAGTGAGCGGCCAGGCAGCACCGGGGAGCTGTTTTTT
CAISERPGSTGELFF
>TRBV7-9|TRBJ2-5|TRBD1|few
TGTGCCAGCAGCTTAGGGACAGGGGACCAAGAGACCCAGTACTTC
CASSLGTGDQETQYF
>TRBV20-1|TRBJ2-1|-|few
TGCAGTGCTGTCCCCGGGGTCTACAATGAGCAGTTCTTC
CSAVPGVYNEQFF
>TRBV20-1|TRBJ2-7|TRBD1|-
TGCAGTGCAGAGAGGGTTAGAACAGGGGTCCTAGGGTCCTACGAGCAGTACTTC
CSAERVRTGVLGSYEQYF
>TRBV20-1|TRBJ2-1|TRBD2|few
TGCAGTGCTAGCGGGGGAGGGAGGGCCAGAATCAATGAGCAGTTCTTC
CSASGGGRARINEQFF
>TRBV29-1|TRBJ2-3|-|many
TGCAGCGTGCGTCCGACACTAGACCTTTTGCTTAATACGCAGTATTTT
CSVRPTLDLLLNTQYF
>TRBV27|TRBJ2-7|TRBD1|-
TGTGCCAGCACCTGGACAGGGGGCTACGAGCAGTACTTC
CASTWTGGYEQYF
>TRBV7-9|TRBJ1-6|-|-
TGTGCCAGCAGCGAGAGGGGTGGAAATTCACCCCTCCACTTT
CASSERGGNSPLHF
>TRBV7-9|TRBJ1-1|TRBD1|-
TGTGCCAGTGCATGGGGGACAGCGAACACTGAAGCTTTCTTT
CASAWGTANTEAFF
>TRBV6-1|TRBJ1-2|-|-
TGTGCCAGCAGTGATGTTAGCAGTCGTGGCTACACCTTC
CASSDVSSRGYTF
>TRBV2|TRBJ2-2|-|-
TGTGCCAGCAGATCAAGGACCGGGGAGCTGTTTTTT
CASRSRTGELFF
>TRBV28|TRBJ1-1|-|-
TGTGCCAGCAGACAGGTCATGAACACTGAAGCTTTCTTT
CASRQVMNTEAFF
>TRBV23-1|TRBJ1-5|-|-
TGCGCCAGCAGTCAATCCCTACAAGCTGACAGGCGCAATCAGCCCCAGCATTTT
CASSQSLQADRRNQPQHF